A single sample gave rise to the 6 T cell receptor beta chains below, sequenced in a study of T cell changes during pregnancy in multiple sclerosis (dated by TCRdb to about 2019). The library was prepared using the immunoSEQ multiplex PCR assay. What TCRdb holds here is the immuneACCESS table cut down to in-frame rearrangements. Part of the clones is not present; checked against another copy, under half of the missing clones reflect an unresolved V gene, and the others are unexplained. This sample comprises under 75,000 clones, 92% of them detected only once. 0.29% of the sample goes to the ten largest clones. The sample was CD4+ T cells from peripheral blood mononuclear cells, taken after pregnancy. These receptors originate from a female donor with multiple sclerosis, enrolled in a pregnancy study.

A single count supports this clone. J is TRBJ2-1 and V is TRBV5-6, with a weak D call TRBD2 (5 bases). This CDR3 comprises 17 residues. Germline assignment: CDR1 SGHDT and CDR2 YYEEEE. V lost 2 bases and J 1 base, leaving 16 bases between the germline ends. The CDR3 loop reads CASSFGGFWESYNEQFF. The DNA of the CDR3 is TGTGCCAGCAGCTTCGGAGGATTTTGGGAGTCCTACAATGAGCAGTTCTTC.

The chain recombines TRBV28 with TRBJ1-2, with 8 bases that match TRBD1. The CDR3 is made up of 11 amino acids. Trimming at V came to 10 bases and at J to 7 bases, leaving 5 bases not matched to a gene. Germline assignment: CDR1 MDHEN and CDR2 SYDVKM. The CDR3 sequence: CATRTGSGYTF. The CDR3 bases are TGTGCCACCCGGACAGGGAGTGGCTACACCTTC.

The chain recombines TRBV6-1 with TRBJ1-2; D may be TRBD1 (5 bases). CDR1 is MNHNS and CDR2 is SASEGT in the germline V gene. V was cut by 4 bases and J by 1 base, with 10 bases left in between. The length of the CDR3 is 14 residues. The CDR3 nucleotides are TGTGCCAGCAGTGGATACGACAGTAACTATGGCTACACCTTC. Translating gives CASSGYDSNYGYTF.

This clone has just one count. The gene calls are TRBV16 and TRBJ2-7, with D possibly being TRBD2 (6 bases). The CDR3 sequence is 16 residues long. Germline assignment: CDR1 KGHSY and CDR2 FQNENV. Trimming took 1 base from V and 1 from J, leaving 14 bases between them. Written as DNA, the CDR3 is TGTGCCAGCAGCCAATTATCGGGACTCATATCCTACGAGCAGTACTTC. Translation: CASSQLSGLISYEQYF.

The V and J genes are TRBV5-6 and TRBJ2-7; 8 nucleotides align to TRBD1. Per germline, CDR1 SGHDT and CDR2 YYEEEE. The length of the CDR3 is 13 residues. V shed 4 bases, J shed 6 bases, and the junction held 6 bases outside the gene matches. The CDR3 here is CASSAFDRGEQYF. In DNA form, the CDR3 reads TGTGCCAGCAGCGCCTTTGACAGGGGCGAGCAGTACTTC.

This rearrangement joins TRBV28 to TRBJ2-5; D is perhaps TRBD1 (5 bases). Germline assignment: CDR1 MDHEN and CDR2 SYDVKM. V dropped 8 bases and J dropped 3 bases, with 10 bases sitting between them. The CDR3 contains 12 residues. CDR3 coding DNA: TGTGCCAGCGGGGCAGTTAAAGAGACCCAGTACTTC. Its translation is CASGAVKETQYF.